The table lists the clone carrying this T cell receptor (beta chain) with a few counts. The sample comes from a study of early T cells in non-severe SARS-CoV-2 infection. TCRdb re-analysed the 5' RACE reads in MiXCR, keeping a single row per CDR3 protein. Of roughly 52,000 distinct CDR3 sequences listed, around 8% are singletons. Per the germline V gene, CDR1 is SQVTM and CDR2 is ANQGSEA. There are 15 residues in the CDR3. Trimming took 2 bases from V and 1 from J; bases not matched to a gene: 4. The sequenced material came from whole blood. The chain combines TRBV29-1 with TRBJ2-7; 11 bases match TRBD1. The receptor comes from an adult who was a healthcare worker with PCR-confirmed SARS-CoV-2 infection or an uninfected control (not recorded which). The CDR3 sequence is CSVEYRDRGSYEQYF. CDR3 coding DNA: TGCAGCGTTGAATACCGGGACAGGGGGTCCTACGAGCAGTACTTC.